The 10 T cell receptor beta chains presented below share a single source sample, sequenced in a study of blood T cell repertoires in COVID-19. Method: immunoSEQ multiplex PCR; TCRdb's copy keeps in-frame clones and lacks some. Here the sample spans about 160,000 clones, about four fifths being singletons. The sequenced material came from peripheral blood. The receptors here all came from a man aged 70 or older who had recovered from COVID-19.

The chain joins TRBV24-1 to TRBJ2-1; 10 nucleotides align to TRBD2. This CDR3 is built from 15 residues. Germline CDR1 and CDR2: KGHDR and SFDVKD. V shed 5 bases and J 7 bases; nucleotides not matched to a gene: 7. CDR3 DNA sequence: TGTGCCACCAGTGCCCGGACTAGCGGTCCTAATGAGCAGTTCTTC. This gives the protein CATSARTSGPNEQFF.

This rearrangement joins TRBV11-2 to TRBJ1-1, with D unresolved. From germline, CDR1 is SGHAT and CDR2 FQNNGV. Trimming removed 1 base at V and 4 bases at J, with 13 bases between. The CDR3 runs to 15 residues. Here the CDR3 reads CASSLVPGGVTEAFF. CDR3 in DNA: TGTGCCAGCAGCTTAGTACCGGGTGGCGTCACTGAAGCTTTCTTT.

The V and J genes are TRBV5-1 and TRBJ2-7; the match to TRBD2 covers 12 bases. Germline CDR1 is SGHRS and CDR2 is YFSETQ. This CDR3 spans 15 amino acids. V lost 4 bases, J lost 6 bases, and 8 bases stayed unmatched. CDR3 nucleotides: TGCGCCAGCAGCCTCCGACTAGCGGGAGATGGCGAGCAGTACTTC. Its protein product is CASSLRLAGDGEQYF.

The rearrangement joins TRBV3-1 (or the pseudogene TRBV3-2) to TRBJ2-5, with D unclear. This CDR3 has 14 amino acids. Deletions cut 1 base from V and 2 bases from J, with 8 bases between. Germline V gene sequence: CDR1 LGHDT, CDR2 YNNKEL (reference sequence). The CDR3 loop is CASSQGVSQETQYF. The CDR3 nucleotides read TGTGCCAGCAGCCAAGGTGTCAGTCAAGAGACCCAGTACTTC.

This clone was picked up one time. V usage is TRBV28 and J usage is TRBJ1-5; D call uncertain. Germline CDR1 and CDR2: MDHEN and SYDVKM. Trimming cost V 3 bases and J 8 bases, with 8 bases left between them. The CDR3 spans 12 residues. The CDR3 DNA follows: TGTGCCAGCAGTTTCCGCCGGGAGCCCCAGCATTTT. Protein product: CASSFRREPQHF.

The chain combines TRBV7-9 with TRBJ2-1; 10 bases line up with TRBD1. V was clipped by 5 bases and J by 3 bases; unmatched bases: 7. There are 16 residues in the CDR3. From germline, CDR1 is SEHNR and CDR2 FQNEAQ (reference sequence). This CDR3 is CASSRETGGGYNEQFF. Written as DNA, the CDR3 is TGTGCCAGCAGCCGTGAGACAGGGGGCGGCTACAATGAGCAGTTCTTC. The complete variable domain, with remaining parts taken from reference TRBV7-9 and TRBJ2-1, reads DTGVSQNPRHKITKRGQNVTFRCDPISEHNRLYWYRQTLGQGPEFLTYFQNEAQLEKSRLLSDRFSAERPKGSFSTLEIQRTEQGDSAMYLCASSRETGGGYNEQFFGPGTRLTVL.

The gene calls are TRBV9 and TRBJ1-5; D ambiguous. There are 15 residues in the CDR3. From germline, CDR1 is SGDLS and CDR2 YYNGEE. Trimming pared 2 bases from V and 4 bases from J, leaving 13 bases between. CDR3 sequence reads: CASSVDSRLNQPQHF. The CDR3 nucleotides read TGTGCCAGCAGCGTCGACTCCCGTCTGAATCAGCCCCAGCATTTT.

The gene calls are TRBV6-5 and TRBJ2-1; the D gene is possibly TRBD2 (5 bases). The CDR3 sequence is 15 residues long. With 2 bases removed from V and 4 bases from J, the gap between germline ends came to 12 bases. The germline gives CDR1 MNHEY, CDR2 SVGAGI. The CDR3 loop is CASSYGPPGYNEQFF. The CDR3 DNA reads TGTGCCAGCAGTTACGGCCCCCCGGGGTACAATGAGCAGTTCTTC.

This clone was observed once. The CDR3 DNA reads as TGTGCCAGTAGTAGTCCGGGACAGGGAGTACGGGATGAGCAGTTCTTC. Translation: CASSSPGQGVRDEQFF. This chain joins TRBV19 and TRBJ2-1, with 9 nucleotides matching TRBD1. The germline gives CDR1 LNHDA, CDR2 SQIVND (reference sequence). This CDR3 comprises 16 residues. V dropped 4 bases and J dropped 8; count of bases not matched to a gene: 12.

A single count supports this clone. J is TRBJ1-1 and V is TRBV5-8; D remains unclear. Germline V gene data show CDR1 as SGHTS and CDR2 as YDEGEE. The CDR3 length is 15 residues. V was trimmed by 8 bases and J by 8 bases, leaving 25 bases between them. In DNA form, the CDR3 reads TGTGCCAGGAAAGTACCCCCGTCGGGGTGCGAGGAAGCTTTCTTT. This sequence encodes CARKVPPSGCEEAFF.